The 31 T cell receptor beta chains reported below all come from one sample, sequenced in a study of blood T cell repertoires in COVID-19. Data came from immunoSEQ multiplex PCR; TCRdb stores just in-frame clones and leaves some out. The sample records approximately 67,000 clones, 65% to 90% being singletons. Sequences were obtained from peripheral blood. The receptors were gathered from a man in his 60s with acute or convalescent COVID-19.

This chain connects TRBV30 to TRBJ2-3; a possible D gene is TRBD2 (6 bases). Germline CDR1 is GTSNPN and CDR2 is SVGIG (reference sequence). V lost 0 bases, J lost 5 bases, and 9 bases lay in between. The CDR3 covers 13 residues. CDR3 nucleotides: TGTGCCTGGAGTGTGGGACTGGGAGATACGCAGTATTTT. It codes for CAWSVGLGDTQYF.

The V and J genes are TRBV10-3 and TRBJ1-2; 11 bases align to TRBD1. This CDR3 has 18 residues. Germline lookup yields CDR1 ENHRY and CDR2 SYGVKD. The J segment lost 6 bases and the V segment lost 2 bases, leaving 14 bases of the junction unmatched. CDR3 residues: CAISERVSGQGGVHGYTF. CDR3 nucleotide sequence: TGTGCCATCAGTGAGAGAGTCTCGGGACAGGGGGGAGTCCATGGCTACACCTTC.

The chain has TRBV19 and TRBJ1-1; D perhaps matches TRBD1 (5 bases). Trimming removed 1 base at V and 7 bases at J, with 10 bases between. The CDR3 is 13 amino acids. The V gene's germline CDR1 is LNHDA and CDR2 SQIVND (reference sequence). The CDR3 here is CASSIGGVGEAFF. CDR3 DNA: TGTGCCAGTAGTATAGGGGGGGTGGGTGAAGCTTTCTTT.

The count of this clone is one. This chain connects TRBV6-2 or TRBV6-3 to TRBJ1-5, with a tentative D call TRBD1 (6 bases). CDR3 size: 15 residues. V was shortened by 6 bases and J by 9 bases, with 21 bases between the two germline ends. The V gene's germline CDR1 is MNHEY and CDR2 SVGEGT. In nucleotides, the CDR3 is TGTGCCAGCAGCCGAGCGACAGGTCCCCTGGGGCCCCAGCATTTT. This gives the protein CASSRATGPLGPQHF.

J is TRBJ1-2 and V is TRBV2; D ambiguous. CDR1 is SNHLY and CDR2 is FYNNEI in the germline V gene. The CDR3 has 11 residues. V lost 7 bases and J lost 4, with 7 bases in between. The CDR3 nucleotides are TGTGCCAGCAAACAGTTCTATGGCTACACCTTC. Protein: CASKQFYGYTF.

The chain carries TRBV19 and TRBJ2-7; a possible D gene is TRBD2 (6 bases). The germline V and J ends were trimmed by 3 bases and 3 bases, with 9 bases remaining between them. Germline loops: CDR1 LNHDA, CDR2 SQIVND (reference sequence). The CDR3 is made up of 13 amino acids. CDR3 loop: CASSIIGGYEQYF. CDR3 bases: TGTGCCAGTAGTATTATCGGGGGCTACGAGCAGTACTTC.

This chain links TRBV19 with TRBJ2-6; D possibly corresponds to TRBD2 (6 bases). This CDR3 spans 19 amino acids. In germline, CDR1 is LNHDA, CDR2 SQIVND (reference sequence). Trimming removed 6 bases at V and 0 bases at J, with 21 bases between. The CDR3 is CASSPRLRGSDSGANVLTF. The CDR3 bases are TGTGCCAGTAGCCCTCGCCTTCGGGGGTCTGACTCTGGGGCCAACGTCCTGACTTTC.

This clone was observed a single time. V and J are TRBV9 and TRBJ2-1; D is unclear. The germline gives CDR1 SGDLS, CDR2 YYNGEE. V was cut by 4 bases and J by 10 bases, with 12 bases left in between. The CDR3 has 12 amino acids. The CDR3 DNA follows: TGTGCCAGCAGCACCACCCAGTGGGAGCAGTTCTTC. Translating gives CASSTTQWEQFF.

For this clone: The sample has other DNA sequences that encode this CDR3 too. V usage is TRBV6-2 or TRBV6-3 and J usage is TRBJ2-3; D is uncertain. The germline gives CDR1 MNHEY, CDR2 SVGEGT. V lost 3 bases, J lost 6 bases, and 7 bases lay in between. The CDR3 totals 12 residues. The CDR3 DNA reads as TGTGCCAGCAGTTATTCTCGGGATACGCAGTATTTT. It translates to CASSYSRDTQYF.

J is TRBJ1-1 and V is TRBV5-5; 7 bases are a match to TRBD1. In germline, CDR1 is SGHKS, CDR2 YYEKEE (reference sequence). The CDR3 consists of 15 residues. With 4 bases clipped from V and 1 base from J, the junction kept 7 bases outside the gene matches. CDR3 amino acids: CASSLTGKGNTEAFF. The CDR3 bases are TGTGCCAGCAGCCTGACAGGGAAGGGGAACACTGAAGCTTTCTTT.

V usage is TRBV10-1 and J usage is TRBJ2-5; 7 bases fit TRBD1. V gave up 6 bases and J gave up 1 base; unmatched junction bases: 2. Germline V gene sequence: CDR1 WNHNN, CDR2 SYGVQD (reference sequence). CDR3 length equals 13 residues. The CDR3 reads CASRRDSQETQYF. In DNA form, the CDR3 reads TGCGCCAGCAGGAGGGACAGCCAAGAGACCCAGTACTTC.

The V call is TRBV6-5, the J call TRBJ1-1; TRBD1 matches at 7 bases. J gave up 5 bases and V 2 bases, and 5 bases lay outside the gene matches. Germline CDR1 and CDR2: MNHEY and SVGAGI. The CDR3 extends over 14 amino acids. The CDR3 nucleotides are TGTGCCAGCAGTTACGAGACAGGGAGAACTGAAGCTTTCTTT. Amino acid sequence: CASSYETGRTEAFF.

The gene calls are TRBV5-1 and TRBJ1-1; possibly TRBD1 for D (5 bases). V was pared by 4 bases and J by 6 bases, with 13 bases between. The CDR3 sequence is 13 residues long. Germline CDR1 reads SGHRS; CDR2 reads YFSETQ. CDR3 region: CASSLGELAEAFF. The CDR3 DNA reads TGCGCCAGCAGCCTGGGGGAGTTGGCTGAAGCTTTCTTT.

This clone was found once. V gene TRBV30 combines with J gene TRBJ2-7, with D maybe TRBD1 (6 bases). The germline V and J ends were trimmed by 4 bases and 2 bases, with 12 bases remaining between them. The CDR3 covers 13 residues. Germline V gene lookup returns CDR1 GTSNPN and CDR2 SVGIG (reference sequence). The CDR3 DNA follows: TGTGCCTGGATCGGCAGGGGAACCTACGAGCAGTACTTC. The encoded protein is CAWIGRGTYEQYF.

This chain uses TRBV18 with TRBJ1-5, with 9 bases that match TRBD1. The junction had 9 bases not matched to a gene; V was cut back by 6 bases and J by 6 bases. Germline V gives CDR1 KGHSH, CDR2 LQKENI. This CDR3 is built from 15 residues. CDR3 amino acids: CASSLTGGDVQPQHF. For the CDR3, the DNA is TGTGCCAGCTCTCTCACAGGGGGCGACGTTCAGCCCCAGCATTTT.

The chain recombines TRBV5-4 with TRBJ2-5; 7 nucleotides align to TRBD1. The germline V gene has CDR1 SGHNT and CDR2 YYREEE (reference sequence). The CDR3 is made up of 14 amino acids. Losses at the gene ends were 3 bases for V and 2 bases for J; bases not matched to a gene: 4. CDR3 amino acids: CASSSPGQQETQYF. In DNA form, the CDR3 reads TGTGCCAGCAGCTCACCGGGACAGCAAGAGACCCAGTACTTC.

This clone showed up just a few times. The V and J genes are TRBV5-6 and TRBJ1-2; 7 bases align to TRBD1. The CDR3 covers 14 residues. V lost 2 bases to trimming and J lost 4 bases; unmatched junction nucleotides: 5. The germline gives CDR1 SGHDT, CDR2 YYEEEE. CDR3: CASSFRTGSYGYTF. CDR3 nucleotide sequence: TGTGCCAGCAGCTTTCGGACAGGTTCCTATGGCTACACCTTC.

This clone has more than one count but fewer than ten. The CDR3, as DNA: TGTGCCAGCAGCTTGGCTCCTGACAGGGCTCAGCCCCAGCATTTT. Translating gives CASSLAPDRAQPQHF. The V gene is TRBV7-2, the J gene TRBJ1-5, with 7 bases lining up with TRBD1. Germline V gene sequence: CDR1 SGHTA, CDR2 FQGNSA. The trim removed 3 bases at V and 6 bases at J, leaving 8 bases unmatched. CDR3 length: 15 amino acids.

This clone was picked up one time. This sequence joins TRBV5-8 and TRBJ2-3, with 7 positions matching TRBD2. V gave up 2 bases and J gave up 5 bases; unmatched junction bases: 8. Per germline, CDR1 SGHTS and CDR2 YDEGEE. The CDR3 covers 15 residues. The CDR3, as DNA: TGTGCCAGCAGCTTAGGGCGGGGGATGGGAGATACGCAGTATTTT. Protein product: CASSLGRGMGDTQYF.

This clone was seen only once. The chain links TRBV5-6 to TRBJ1-3; D may be TRBD1 (5 bases). Germline-derived CDR1 and CDR2 are SGHDT and YYEEEE. V lost 0 bases to trimming and J lost 6 bases, with 7 bases between them. The CDR3 is 13 residues long. The CDR3 region is CASSLAGENTIYF. The CDR3 DNA is TGTGCCAGCAGCTTGGCGGGGGAAAACACCATATATTTT.

This chain uses TRBV27 with TRBJ1-6; 7 bases agree with TRBD1. The CDR3 spans 15 residues. The germline CDR1 and CDR2 sequences are MNHEY and SMNVEV (reference sequence). The V gene end was trimmed by 6 bases and the J gene end by 6 bases; junction bases not matched to a gene: 8. The CDR3 protein is CASRRTSGGNSPLHF. CDR3 DNA: TGTGCCAGCAGGAGGACCTCAGGGGGTAATTCACCCCTCCACTTT.

The gene calls are TRBV2 and TRBJ1-2; 9 bases fit TRBD1. Per the germline V gene, CDR1 is SNHLY and CDR2 is FYNNEI. Trimming took 8 bases from V and 1 from J; bases not matched to a gene: 5. This CDR3 is 14 amino acids long. The CDR3 sequence is CASGGTGFNYGYTF. CDR3 nucleotide sequence: TGTGCCAGCGGGGGGACAGGGTTTAACTATGGCTACACCTTC.

V and J are TRBV7-6 and TRBJ2-7; 12 bases align to TRBD2. This CDR3 has 15 amino acids. With V trimmed by 5 bases and J by 5 bases, 7 bases remained unmatched. CDR1 and CDR2 from the germline V gene are SGHVS and FNYEAQ. The DNA of the CDR3 is TGTGCCAGCAGCCTACTAGCGGGGGGACCTCACGAGCAGTACTTC. As protein: CASSLLAGGPHEQYF. Combining the CDR3 with reference TRBV7-6 and TRBJ2-7 gives the whole variable domain GAGVSQSPRYKVTKRGQDVALRCDPISGHVSLYWYRQALGQGPEFLTYFNYEAQQDKSGLPNDRFSAERPEGSISTLTIQRTEQRDSAMYRCASSLLAGGPHEQYFGPGTRLTVT.

The rearrangement uses TRBV7-2 and TRBJ1-1; possible D gene TRBD1, 5 bases. The CDR3 is 19 amino acids. The V and J ends lost 0 bases and 3 bases respectively, with 23 bases between them. The germline gives CDR1 SGHTA, CDR2 FQGNSA. The CDR3 DNA follows: TGTGCCAGCAGCTTAGCGCCTTTGGTGGACTGGGGAGGGGACACTGAAGCTTTCTTT. This encodes CASSLAPLVDWGGDTEAFF.

This chain connects TRBV30 to TRBJ2-1; D gene ambiguous. The CDR3 totals 8 residues. Trimming took 7 bases from V and 7 from J, leaving 2 bases between them. Germline CDR1 is GTSNPN and CDR2 is SVGIG (reference sequence). CDR3 nucleotide sequence: TGTGCCTCAAATGAGCAGTTCTTC. It encodes CASNEQFF.

V usage is TRBV16 and J usage is TRBJ2-2, with D perhaps matching TRBD2 (5 bases). Germline V gene data show CDR1 as KGHSY and CDR2 as FQNENV. The CDR3 totals 16 residues. Trimming removed 1 base at V and 3 bases at J, with 12 bases between. The CDR3 region has the DNA TGTGCCAGCAGCCAATTGGTCCGGCGGGACACCGGGGAGCTGTTTTTT. It encodes CASSQLVRRDTGELFF.

This sequence joins TRBV5-5 and TRBJ2-1; the match to TRBD1 covers 7 bases. CDR3 length equals 18 residues. V was clipped by 1 base and J by 5 bases; unmatched bases: 15. The germline CDR1 and CDR2 sequences are SGHKS and YYEKEE (reference sequence). The chain's CDR3 is CASSLWGKGANSNNEQFF. The CDR3 DNA sequence: TGTGCCAGCAGCTTGTGGGGAAAGGGGGCGAACTCAAACAATGAGCAGTTCTTC.

This clone occurred once. The CDR3 DNA reads as TGTGCCAGCAGCTTGGCCTCTAAGCGGGGGGCTTCTGATGAGCAGTTCTTC. This gives the protein CASSLASKRGASDEQFF. V gene TRBV5-4 combines with J gene TRBJ2-1; TRBD2 agrees at 9 bases. V shed 0 bases and J 8 bases; nucleotides not matched to a gene: 12. Per germline, CDR1 SGHNT and CDR2 YYREEE (reference sequence). The CDR3 spans 17 residues.

The V gene is TRBV3-1 (or the pseudogene TRBV3-2), the J gene TRBJ1-3; D possibly corresponds to TRBD1 (6 bases). Trimming removed 7 bases from V and 4 bases from J, with 14 bases in between. Germline CDR1 LGHDT, CDR2 YNNKEL (reference sequence). The CDR3 contains 14 residues. CDR3: CASTQGQAGNTIYF. CDR3 bases: TGTGCCAGCACCCAGGGGCAAGCGGGAAACACCATATATTTT.

This clone was found a few times. J is TRBJ1-1 and V is TRBV3-1 (or the pseudogene TRBV3-2); D remains unclear. V was trimmed by 4 bases and J by 2 bases, leaving 11 bases between them. Germline loops: CDR1 LGHDT, CDR2 YNNKEL (reference sequence). This CDR3 spans 14 amino acids. CDR3 coding DNA: TGTGCCAGCAGCCCCCGAGGGCGTAACACTGAAGCTTTCTTT. Protein sequence: CASSPRGRNTEAFF.

This clone showed up just once. DNA for the CDR3: TGTGCCAGCAGCTTGCGGGGGGCGGGAGATACGCAGTATTTT. The encoded protein is CASSLRGAGDTQYF. This sequence joins TRBV5-4 and TRBJ2-3; a possible D gene is TRBD2 (7 bases). The CDR3 is 14 amino acids. From germline, CDR1 is SGHNT and CDR2 YYREEE (reference sequence). Trimming took 1 base from V and 5 from J, leaving 11 bases between them.